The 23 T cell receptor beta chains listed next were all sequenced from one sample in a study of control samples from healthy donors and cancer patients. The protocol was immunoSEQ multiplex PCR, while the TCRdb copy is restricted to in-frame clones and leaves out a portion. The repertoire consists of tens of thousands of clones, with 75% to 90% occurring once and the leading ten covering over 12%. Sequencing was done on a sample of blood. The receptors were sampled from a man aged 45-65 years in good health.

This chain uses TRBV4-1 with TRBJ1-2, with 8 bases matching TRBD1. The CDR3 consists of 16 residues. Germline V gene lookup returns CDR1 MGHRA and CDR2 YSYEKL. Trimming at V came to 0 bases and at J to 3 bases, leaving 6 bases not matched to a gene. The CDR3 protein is CASSQDASGGYYGYTF. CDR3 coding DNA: TGCGCCAGCAGCCAAGATGCATCAGGGGGCTACTATGGCTACACCTTC.

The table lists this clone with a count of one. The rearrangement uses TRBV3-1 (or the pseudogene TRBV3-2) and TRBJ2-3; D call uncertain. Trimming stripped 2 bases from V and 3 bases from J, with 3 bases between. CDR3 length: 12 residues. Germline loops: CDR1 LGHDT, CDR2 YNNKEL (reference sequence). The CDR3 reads CASSQRTDTQYF. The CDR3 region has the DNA TGTGCCAGCAGCCAAAGAACAGATACGCAGTATTTT.

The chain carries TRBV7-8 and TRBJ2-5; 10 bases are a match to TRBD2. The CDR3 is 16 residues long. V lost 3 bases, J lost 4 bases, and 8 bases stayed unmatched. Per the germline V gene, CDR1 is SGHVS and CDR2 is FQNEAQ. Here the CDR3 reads CASSFASGRVGETQYF. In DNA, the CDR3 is TGTGCCAGCAGCTTCGCTAGCGGGAGAGTTGGAGAGACCCAGTACTTC.

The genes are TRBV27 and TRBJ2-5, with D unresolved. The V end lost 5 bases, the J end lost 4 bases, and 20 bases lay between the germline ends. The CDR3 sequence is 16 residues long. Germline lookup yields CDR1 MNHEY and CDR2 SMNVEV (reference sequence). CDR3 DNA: TGTGCCAGCAGTCCCACCTTGGGCGTCCGGGTAGAGACCCAGTACTTC. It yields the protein CASSPTLGVRVETQYF.

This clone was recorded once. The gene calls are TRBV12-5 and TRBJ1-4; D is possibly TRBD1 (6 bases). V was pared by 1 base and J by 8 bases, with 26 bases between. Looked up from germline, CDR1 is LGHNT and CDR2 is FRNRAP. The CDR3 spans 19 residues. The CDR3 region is CASGLADRDKSFVEEKLFF. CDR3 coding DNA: TGTGCTAGTGGTTTGGCAGACCGGGACAAGTCATTCGTAGAGGAAAAACTGTTTTTT.

The CDR3 bases are TGTGCCAGCAGACAGGGGGGGGGCAATCAGCCCCAGCATTTT. Residues: CASRQGGGNQPQHF. This sequence joins TRBV28 and TRBJ1-5; 8 nucleotides align to TRBD1. The CDR3 is made up of 14 amino acids. V lost 6 bases to trimming and J lost 2 bases; unmatched junction nucleotides: 3. The V gene's germline CDR1 is MDHEN and CDR2 SYDVKM.

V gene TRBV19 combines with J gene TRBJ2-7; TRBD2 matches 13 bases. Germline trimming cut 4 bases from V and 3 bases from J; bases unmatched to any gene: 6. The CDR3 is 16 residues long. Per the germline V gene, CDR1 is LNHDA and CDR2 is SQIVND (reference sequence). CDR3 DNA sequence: TGTGCCAGTAGTACTGGGACTAGCGGGGTAAACTACGAGCAGTACTTC. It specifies CASSTGTSGVNYEQYF.

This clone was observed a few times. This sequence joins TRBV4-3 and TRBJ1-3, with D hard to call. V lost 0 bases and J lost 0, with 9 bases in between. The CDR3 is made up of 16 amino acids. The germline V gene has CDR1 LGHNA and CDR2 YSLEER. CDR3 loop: CASSQEITSSGNTIYF. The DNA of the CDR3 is TGCGCCAGCAGCCAAGAAATAACAAGCTCTGGAAACACCATATATTTT.

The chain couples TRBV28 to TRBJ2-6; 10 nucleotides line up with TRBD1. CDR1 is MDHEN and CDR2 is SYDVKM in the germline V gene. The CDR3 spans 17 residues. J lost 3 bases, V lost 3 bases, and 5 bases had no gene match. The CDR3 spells CASSFSGTGVGANVLTF. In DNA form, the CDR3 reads TGTGCCAGCAGTTTCTCCGGGACAGGGGTTGGGGCCAACGTCCTGACTTTC.

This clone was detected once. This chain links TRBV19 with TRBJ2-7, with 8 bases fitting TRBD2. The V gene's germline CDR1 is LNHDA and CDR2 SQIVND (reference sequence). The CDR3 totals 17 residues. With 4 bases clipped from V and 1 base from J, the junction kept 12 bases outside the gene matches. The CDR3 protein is CASSRAQAGDPSYEQYF. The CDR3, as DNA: TGTGCCAGTAGTAGGGCCCAAGCGGGAGATCCGTCCTACGAGCAGTACTTC.

In DNA form, the CDR3 reads TGTGCCCCCCTCCCGGGCCCCACCTACAATGAGCAGTTCTTC. Protein sequence: CAPLPGPTYNEQFF. J is TRBJ2-1 and V is TRBV5-3; D uncertain. TRBV5-3 is treated as an ORF (open reading frame) with a function not yet certain. The V end lost 10 bases, the J end lost 2 bases, and 16 bases lay between the germline ends. This CDR3 region has 14 residues.

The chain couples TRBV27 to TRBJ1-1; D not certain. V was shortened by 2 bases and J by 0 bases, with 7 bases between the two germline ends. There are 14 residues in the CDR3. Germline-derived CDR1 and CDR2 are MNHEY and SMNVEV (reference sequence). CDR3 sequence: CASSLEGVNTEAFF. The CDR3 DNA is TGTGCCAGCAGTTTAGAGGGTGTGAACACTGAAGCTTTCTTT.

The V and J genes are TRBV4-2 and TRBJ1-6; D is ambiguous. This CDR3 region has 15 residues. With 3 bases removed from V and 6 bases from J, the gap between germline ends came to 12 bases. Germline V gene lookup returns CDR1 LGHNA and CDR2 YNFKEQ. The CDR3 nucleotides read TGTGCCAGCAGCCACCCAAGGGCGGCTAATTCACCCCTCCACTTT. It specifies CASSHPRAANSPLHF.

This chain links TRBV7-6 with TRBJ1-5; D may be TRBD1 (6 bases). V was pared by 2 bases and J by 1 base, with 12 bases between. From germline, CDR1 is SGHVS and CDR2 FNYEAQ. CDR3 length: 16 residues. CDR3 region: CASSLTGGGSNQPQHF. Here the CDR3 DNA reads TGTGCCAGCAGCTTAACGGGGGGGGGCAGCAATCAGCCCCAGCATTTT.

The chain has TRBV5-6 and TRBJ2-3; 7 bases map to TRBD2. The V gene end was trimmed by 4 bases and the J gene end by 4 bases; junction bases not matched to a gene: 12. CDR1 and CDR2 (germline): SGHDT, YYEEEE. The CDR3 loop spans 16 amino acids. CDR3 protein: CASSPVWEGRADTQYF. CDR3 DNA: TGTGCCAGCAGCCCAGTTTGGGAGGGCCGCGCAGATACGCAGTATTTT.

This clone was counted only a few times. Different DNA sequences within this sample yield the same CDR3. The DNA of the CDR3 is TGTGCCAGCAGCTTAGGTAACACCGGGGAGCTGTTTTTT. Translated: CASSLGNTGELFF. The chain is built from TRBV7-2 and TRBJ2-2; D remains unclear. There are 13 residues in the CDR3. Germline V gives CDR1 SGHTA, CDR2 FQGNSA. V dropped 1 base and J dropped 2 bases, with 2 bases sitting between them.

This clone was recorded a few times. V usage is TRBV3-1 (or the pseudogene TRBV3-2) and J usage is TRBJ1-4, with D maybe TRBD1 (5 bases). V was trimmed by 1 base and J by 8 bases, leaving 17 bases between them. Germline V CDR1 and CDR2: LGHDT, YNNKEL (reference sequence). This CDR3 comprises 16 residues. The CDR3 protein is CASSQAGTAPREKLFF. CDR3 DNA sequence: TGTGCCAGCAGCCAAGCAGGGACCGCCCCTAGGGAAAAACTGTTTTTT.

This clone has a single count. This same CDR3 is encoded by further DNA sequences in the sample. Here the CDR3 reads CASSPGQQETQYF. CDR3 nucleotide sequence: TGTGCCAGTAGCCCGGGACAGCAAGAGACCCAGTACTTC. The V and J genes are TRBV19 and TRBJ2-5, with 7 bases that match TRBD1. The CDR3 consists of 13 residues. After removal of 6 bases from V and 2 bases from J, the junction contained 3 bases not matched to a gene. Germline assignment: CDR1 LNHDA and CDR2 SQIVND (reference sequence).

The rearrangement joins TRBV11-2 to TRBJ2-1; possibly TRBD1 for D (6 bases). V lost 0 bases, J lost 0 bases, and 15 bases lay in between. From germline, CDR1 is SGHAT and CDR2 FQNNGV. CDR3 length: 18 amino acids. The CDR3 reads CASSLELGTPSSYNEQFF. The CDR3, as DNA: TGTGCCAGCAGCTTAGAGTTAGGGACACCGAGCTCCTACAATGAGCAGTTCTTC. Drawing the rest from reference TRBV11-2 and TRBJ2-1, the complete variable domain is EAGVAQSPRYKIIEKRQSVAFWCNPISGHATLYWYQQILGQGPKLLIQFQNNGVVDDSQLPKDRFSAERLKGVDSTLKIQPAKLEDSAVYLCASSLELGTPSSYNEQFFGPGTRLTVL.

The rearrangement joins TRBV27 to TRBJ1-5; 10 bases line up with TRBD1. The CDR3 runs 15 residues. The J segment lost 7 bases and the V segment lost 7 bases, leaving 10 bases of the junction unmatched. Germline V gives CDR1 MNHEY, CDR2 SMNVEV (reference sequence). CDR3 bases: TGTGCCAGCAAGAGGGACAGGGGAGTGGGGCAGCCCCAGCATTTT. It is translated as CASKRDRGVGQPQHF.

The CDR3 coding sequence is TGTGCCAGCTCACCGCAGGGCGCCGGTGAAGCTTTCTTT. This encodes CASSPQGAGEAFF. The V gene is TRBV18, the J gene TRBJ1-1; the D gene is possibly TRBD1 (5 bases). Trimming took off 3 bases at V and 7 bases at J, with 12 bases between the two ends. Per germline, CDR1 KGHSH and CDR2 LQKENI. The CDR3 sequence is 13 residues long.

This chain's CDR3 is CSITGQEFTGELFF. The CDR3 DNA reads TGCAGCATAACAGGGCAGGAATTCACCGGGGAGCTGTTTTTT. This chain uses TRBV29-1 with TRBJ2-2; weak D call: TRBD1 (6 bases). Germline CDR1 and CDR2: SQVTM and ANQGSEA. V lost 8 bases to trimming and J lost 4 bases, with 17 bases between them. The CDR3 sequence is 14 residues long.

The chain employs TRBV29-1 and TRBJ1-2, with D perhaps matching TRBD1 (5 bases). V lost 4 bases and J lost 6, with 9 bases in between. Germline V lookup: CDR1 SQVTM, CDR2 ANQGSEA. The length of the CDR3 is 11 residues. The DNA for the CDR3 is TGCAGCGTTGCAGGGTTGGATGGCTACACCTTC. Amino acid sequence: CSVAGLDGYTF.